These T cell receptor beta chains were read from a single sample in a study of molecular identifiers for immune sequencing clone quantification. MiXCR, run by TCRdb on the PCR reads, gives a single entry per CDR3 protein. Among roughly 86,000 distinct CDR3 sequences, around a fifth were seen once, and the ten largest hold 0.85%. Sequences were obtained from naive CD8+ T cells from blood, with Jurkat cell RNA spiked in. These receptors all stem from a human donor in good health. Some libraries in this study had Jurkat cell RNA spiked in. CDR3s include the opening cysteine and the closing phenylalanine or tryptophan.

CDR3 protein,V gene
CSARAGYYNEQFF,TRBV20-1
CAVSSYEQYF,TRBV28
CATSDSGRVGTDTQYF,TRBV24-1
CASSFGDRGFGDSPLHF,TRBV7-9
CASSLVDREVGETQYF,TRBV7-9
CSVAWTGSYEQYF,TRBV29-1
CASSQDMRDTNGYTF,TRBV4-3
CASSTDSLAKNIQYF,TRBV6-2/TRBV6-3
CAITSGGALNTGELFF,TRBV10-3
CACPMSRTSGRSYQETRYF,TRBV30
CASSLGRGPTEAFF,TRBV27
CASRRIEDGGTGELFF,TRBV7-2
CASSQEEGSRVTDTQYF,TRBV4-1
CASSHRGGYEQYF,TRBV4-1
CASSLWDRGTDTQYF,TRBV7-3
CASSQDLSGGQGGNNEKLFF,TRBV4-3
CASSRRRGNEKLFF,TRBV4-3
CASSQLLFGGGDEQYF,TRBV4-1
CSVGLAGVGEEQFF,TRBV29-1
CASSLTPASTDTQYF,TRBV7-9
CASSQGSTGWLTEAFF,TRBV4-3
CASSSTRQIIYEQYF,TRBV7-9
CASSVGGYSNQPQHF,TRBV9
CASSESGTSSNEQFF,TRBV7-9
CASSGTGYNEQFF,TRBV2
CAWSQLGELFF,TRBV30
CASSTLAGEETQYF,TRBV27
CASTLGATGTEAFF,TRBV6-5
CASSFTRGANNEQFF,TRBV7-9
CASSIDPSTDTQYF,TRBV19
CASSLGDRLHDEQFF,TRBV5-1
CAWGGGLMNTEAFF,TRBV30
CASSLLAPSGANVLTF,TRBV27
CASSFSGYEQYF,TRBV7-2
CASSLEGTYQPQHF,TRBV5-4
CASSLVSTGAYEKLFF,TRBV7-2
CASSVATENTEAFF,TRBV9
CASSPEAGARGETQYF,TRBV18
CASSLAVQVGTGELFF,TRBV7-9
CASSAITSEQYF,TRBV5-4
CASSIFVGRRGDTQYF,TRBV19
CASSDEGYNTGELFF,TRBV6-1
CASSRPGQKTYEQYF,TRBV11-2
CASSYLQGSRGYEQYF,TRBV6-2/TRBV6-3
CASSFFPGQAFNQQPQHF,TRBV7-2
CASSPRVARNTGELFF,TRBV2